What follows are 21 T cell receptor beta chains derived from one specimen sequenced in a study of identical twins. A single record per CDR3 protein comes from TCRdb applying MiXCR to the 5' RACE reads. The sample carries approximately 210,000 distinct CDR3 sequences, approximately 16% recorded once. The same data also went into a second study, on T cells expressing NK-cell markers.

Material for sequencing was CD8+ T cells sorted from blood. All receptors come from a woman aged 18-29 years in good health.

This clonotype has ten or more counts. The chain uses TRBV9 and TRBJ2-5; 8 bases fit TRBD2. In germline, CDR1 is SGDLS, CDR2 YYNGEE. Trimming at V came to 3 bases and at J to 2 bases, leaving 3 bases not matched to a gene. This CDR3 region has 14 residues. The CDR3 bases are TGTGCCAGCAGCGCCCCGGGGGGGCAAGAGACCCAGTACTTC. Protein: CASSAPGGQETQYF.

The chain couples TRBV6-2 or TRBV6-3 to TRBJ2-1; 10 bases fit TRBD2. Trimming removed 0 bases from V and 0 bases from J; junction bases left unmatched: 8. The CDR3 sequence is 19 residues long. Germline-derived CDR1 and CDR2 are MNHEY and SVGEGT. The CDR3 DNA follows: TGTGCCAGCAGTTACTCCACCCTAGCGGGGGCTAGCTCCTACAATGAGCAGTTCTTC. This translates into CASSYSTLAGASSYNEQFF.

This clonotype occurred a few times. The chain has TRBV6-5 and TRBJ2-2; 11 nucleotides line up with TRBD2. The V gene end was trimmed by 4 bases and the J gene end by 2 bases; junction bases not matched to a gene: 3. CDR1 is MNHEY and CDR2 is SVGAGI in the germline V gene. The CDR3 has 16 residues. CDR3 DNA sequence: TGTGCCAGCAGTTCGGGACTAGCGGTCAACACCGGGGAGCTGTTTTTT. Translating it yields CASSSGLAVNTGELFF.

The CDR3 bases are TGTGCCAGCATCGGGGGGAACACTGAAGCTTTCTTT. This codes for CASIGGNTEAFF. The chain recombines TRBV12-3 or TRBV12-4 with TRBJ1-1; a possible D gene is TRBD1 (5 bases). V lost 7 bases and J lost 1, with 7 bases in between. The CDR3 runs to 12 residues.

The sample holds a few counts of this clonotype. CDR3 amino acids: CASSLVPGPTSYNEQFF. The CDR3 DNA follows: TGTGCCAGCAGCTTAGTGCCAGGGCCTACCTCCTACAATGAGCAGTTCTTC. The V gene is TRBV7-8, the J gene TRBJ2-1; D perhaps matches TRBD1 (5 bases). Germline values: CDR1 SGHVS, CDR2 FQNEAQ. CDR3 size: 17 residues. V lost 1 base, J lost 0 bases, and 13 bases lay in between. Full variable domain (rest looked up from reference TRBV7-8 and TRBJ2-1): GAGVSQSPRYKVAKRGQDVALRCDPISGHVSLFWYQQALGQGPEFLTYFQNEAQLDKSGLPSDRFFAERPEGSVSTLKIQRTQQEDSAVYLCASSLVPGPTSYNEQFFGPGTRLTVL.

V and J are TRBV2 and TRBJ1-1, with D uncertain. Trimming pared 9 bases from V and 7 bases from J, leaving 15 bases between. The CDR3 has 12 amino acids. Germline V gene lookup returns CDR1 SNHLY and CDR2 FYNNEI. The CDR3 coding sequence is TGTGCCAGTTTTGTCCGGTACGATGAAGCTTTCTTT. Protein: CASFVRYDEAFF.

In this sample, this clonotype turned up a few times. The chain has TRBV20-1 and TRBJ2-1, with 10 bases lining up with TRBD2. The length of the CDR3 is 16 residues. The V gene end was trimmed by 1 base and the J gene end by 6 bases; junction bases not matched to a gene: 9. Germline V gives CDR1 DFQATT, CDR2 SNEGSKA (reference sequence). In DNA, the CDR3 is TGCAGTGCTAGAGCAACGGGACTAGCGTCGATCAATGAGCAGTTCTTC. The encoded protein is CSARATGLASINEQFF.

This clonotype turned up a few times. The gene calls are TRBV9 and TRBJ1-1; D call uncertain. Germline V gene data show CDR1 as SGDLS and CDR2 as YYNGEE. Trimming left V 4 bases short and J 5 bases short, with 15 bases between. This CDR3 is built from 14 residues. Here the CDR3 reads CASSPRAGDTEAFF. The CDR3, as DNA: TGTGCCAGCAGCCCTCGGGCCGGGGATACTGAAGCTTTCTTT.

The V and J genes are TRBV7-6 and TRBJ2-2; tentative D call: TRBD2 (6 bases). Per the germline V gene, CDR1 is SGHVS and CDR2 is FNYEAQ. The CDR3 runs to 14 residues. V lost 5 bases to trimming and J lost 3 bases, with 10 bases between them. The CDR3 is CASSTLAYTGELFF. Written as DNA, the CDR3 is TGTGCCAGCAGCACTCTAGCGTACACCGGGGAGCTGTTTTTT.

This clonotype was picked up a small number of times. The chain joins TRBV7-2 to TRBJ2-7, with 7 bases identical to TRBD2. CDR3 length equals 13 residues. The J segment lost 3 bases and the V segment lost 5 bases, leaving 4 bases of the junction unmatched. Germline V gene sequence: CDR1 SGHTA, CDR2 FQGNSA. CDR3 nucleotides: TGTGCCAGCAGCATGGCTAGCGGCTACGAGCAGTACTTC. Amino acid sequence: CASSMASGYEQYF.

V and J are TRBV6-5 and TRBJ1-5; no clear D. The V gene's germline CDR1 is MNHEY and CDR2 SVGAGI. The CDR3 is 11 amino acids. V lost 1 base to trimming and J lost 6 bases, with 1 base between them. The CDR3 reads CASSYFQPQHF. CDR3 nucleotide sequence: TGTGCCAGCAGTTACTTTCAGCCCCAGCATTTT.

This clonotype was picked up a small number of times. The CDR3 nucleotides are TGTGCCAGCAGCGTAGATGGACTAGTCAATGAGCAGTTCTTC. As protein: CASSVDGLVNEQFF. The chain combines TRBV9 with TRBJ2-1, with 7 positions matching TRBD2. Germline CDR1 reads SGDLS; CDR2 reads YYNGEE. The CDR3 is 14 residues long. Trimming cost V 0 bases and J 6 bases; bases outside gene matches: 3.

In its sample, this clonotype was seen a few times. The V call is TRBV4-2, the J call TRBJ2-2, with D perhaps matching TRBD1 (5 bases). The CDR3 sequence is 20 residues long. Germline assignment: CDR1 LGHNA and CDR2 YNFKEQ. Deletions cut 0 bases from V and 5 bases from J, with 25 bases between. This CDR3 is CASSQECVSELCRTTGELFF. The CDR3 bases are TGTGCCAGCAGCCAAGAATGCGTGTCGGAACTTTGCCGGACAACCGGGGAGCTGTTTTTT.

This clonotype has more than one count but fewer than ten. CDR3 residues: CSARDLAGAGGPDEQFF. For the CDR3, the DNA is TGCAGTGCTAGAGATTTGGCCGGAGCGGGGGGGCCTGATGAGCAGTTCTTC. This chain joins TRBV20-1 and TRBJ2-1; 10 bases agree with TRBD2. After removal of 0 bases from V and 8 bases from J, the junction contained 13 bases not matched to a gene. CDR1 and CDR2 (germline): DFQATT, SNEGSKA (reference sequence). The CDR3 has 17 amino acids.

This clonotype showed up just a few times. V is TRBV27 and J is TRBJ1-1; 9 positions agree with TRBD1. The germline gives CDR1 MNHEY, CDR2 SMNVEV (reference sequence). This CDR3 comprises 15 residues. V trimming: 4 bases; J trimming: 3 bases; junction bases outside the gene matches: 6. The chain's CDR3 is CASSWTGVGYTEAFF. The CDR3, as DNA: TGTGCCAGCAGTTGGACAGGGGTGGGGTACACTGAAGCTTTCTTT.

The rearrangement links TRBV9 to TRBJ1-1; D is unresolved. Trimming shortened V by 4 bases and J by 10 bases, and 11 bases separated the two germline ends. The germline CDR1 and CDR2 sequences are SGDLS and YYNGEE. This CDR3 has 11 amino acids. CDR3 residues: CASSSGEGAFF. The CDR3 DNA sequence: TGTGCCAGCAGCTCGGGAGAGGGAGCTTTCTTT.

This clonotype was detected a few times. J is TRBJ2-1 and V is TRBV12-3 or TRBV12-4; D call uncertain. The CDR3 loop spans 14 amino acids. The V and J ends lost 1 base and 3 bases respectively, with 7 bases between them. For the CDR3, the DNA is TGTGCCAGCAGTTTAGGTCTCTTCTACAATGAGCAGTTCTTC. Translation: CASSLGLFYNEQFF.

The genes are TRBV7-3 and TRBJ1-1; tentative D call: TRBD1 (6 bases). The CDR3 loop spans 15 amino acids. V shed 2 bases and J shed 0 bases, with 10 bases lying between them. Germline V gene data show CDR1 as SGHTA and CDR2 as FQGTGA. The CDR3 spells CASSLWGDMNTEAFF. CDR3 sequence (DNA): TGTGCCAGCAGCTTATGGGGGGACATGAACACTGAAGCTTTCTTT.

In its sample, this clonotype was seen a few times. The gene calls are TRBV11-3 and TRBJ1-1, with D tentatively TRBD1 (5 bases). Per germline, CDR1 SGHNT and CDR2 YENEEA. Trimming stripped 7 bases from V and 6 bases from J, with 15 bases between. This CDR3 comprises 13 residues. CDR3 DNA sequence: TGTGCCAGCACCCTGGCGGGCAGGGCTGAAGCTTTCTTT. It yields the protein CASTLAGRAEAFF.

CDR3 DNA: TGTGCCAGCAGCCCCCGGACAGGGAACACAGATACGCAGTATTTT. Amino acids: CASSPRTGNTDTQYF. The chain recombines TRBV7-9 with TRBJ2-3, with 8 bases matching TRBD1. The junction had 6 bases not matched to a gene; V was cut back by 5 bases and J by 2 bases. Germline V CDR1 and CDR2: SEHNR, FQNEAQ (reference sequence). The CDR3 spans 15 residues.

This clonotype showed up just a few times. J is TRBJ1-5 and V is TRBV7-9; 8 bases are shared with TRBD1. Germline-derived CDR1 and CDR2 are SEHNR and FQNEAQ (reference sequence). Germline trimming cut 4 bases from V and 7 bases from J; bases unmatched to any gene: 6. This CDR3 has 14 residues. This CDR3 reads CASSSGGADQPQHF. Here the CDR3 DNA reads TGTGCCAGCAGCTCAGGGGGCGCAGACCAGCCCCAGCATTTT.